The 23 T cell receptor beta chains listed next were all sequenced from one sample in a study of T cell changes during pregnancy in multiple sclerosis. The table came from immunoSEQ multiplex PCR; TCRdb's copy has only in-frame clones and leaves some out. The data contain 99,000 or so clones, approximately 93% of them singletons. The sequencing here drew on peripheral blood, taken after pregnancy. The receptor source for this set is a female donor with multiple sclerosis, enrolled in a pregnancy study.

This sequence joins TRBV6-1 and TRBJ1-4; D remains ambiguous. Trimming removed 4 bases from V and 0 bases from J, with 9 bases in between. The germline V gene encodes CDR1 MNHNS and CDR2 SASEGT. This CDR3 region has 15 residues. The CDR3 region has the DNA TGTGCCAGCAGTGGAACGGGTGCAACTAATGAAAAACTGTTTTTT. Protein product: CASSGTGATNEKLFF.

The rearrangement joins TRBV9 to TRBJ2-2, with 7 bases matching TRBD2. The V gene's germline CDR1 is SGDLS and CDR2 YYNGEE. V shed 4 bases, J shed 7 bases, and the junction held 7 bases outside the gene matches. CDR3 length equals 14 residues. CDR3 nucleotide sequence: TGTGCCAGCAGCTCCGGGAGGTATGTCGGGGAGCTGTTTTTT. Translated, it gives CASSSGRYVGELFF.

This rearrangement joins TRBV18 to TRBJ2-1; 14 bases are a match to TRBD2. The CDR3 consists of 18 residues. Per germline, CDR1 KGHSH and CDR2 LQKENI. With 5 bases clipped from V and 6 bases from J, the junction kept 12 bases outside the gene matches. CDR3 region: CASSAYQGLAGVGNEQFF. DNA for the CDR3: TGTGCCAGCTCAGCCTATCAGGGACTAGCGGGAGTAGGCAATGAGCAGTTCTTC.

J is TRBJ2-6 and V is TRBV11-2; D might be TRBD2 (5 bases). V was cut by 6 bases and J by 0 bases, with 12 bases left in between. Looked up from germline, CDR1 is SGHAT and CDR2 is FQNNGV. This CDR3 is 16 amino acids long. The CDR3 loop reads CASSRGRDSGANVLTF. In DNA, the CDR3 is TGTGCCAGCAGTCGAGGACGGGACTCTGGGGCCAACGTCCTGACTTTC.

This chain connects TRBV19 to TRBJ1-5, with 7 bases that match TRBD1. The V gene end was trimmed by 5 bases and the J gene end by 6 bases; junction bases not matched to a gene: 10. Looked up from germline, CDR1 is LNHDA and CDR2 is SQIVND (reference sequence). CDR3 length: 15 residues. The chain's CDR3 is CASSAQDRAGQPQHF. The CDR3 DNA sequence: TGTGCCAGTAGTGCCCAAGACAGGGCAGGTCAGCCCCAGCATTTT.

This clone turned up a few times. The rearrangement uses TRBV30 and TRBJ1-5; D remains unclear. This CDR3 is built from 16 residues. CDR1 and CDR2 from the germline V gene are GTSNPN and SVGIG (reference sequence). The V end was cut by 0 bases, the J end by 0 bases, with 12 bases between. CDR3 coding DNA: TGTGCCTGGAGTGTCCCCTTCGGGGATAGCAATCAGCCCCAGCATTTT. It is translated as CAWSVPFGDSNQPQHF.

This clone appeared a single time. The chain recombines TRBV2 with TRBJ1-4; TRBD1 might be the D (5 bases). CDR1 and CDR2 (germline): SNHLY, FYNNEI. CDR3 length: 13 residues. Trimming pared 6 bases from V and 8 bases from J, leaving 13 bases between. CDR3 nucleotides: TGTGCCAGCAGCCCTAGACAGACCGAAAAACTGTTTTTT. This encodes CASSPRQTEKLFF.

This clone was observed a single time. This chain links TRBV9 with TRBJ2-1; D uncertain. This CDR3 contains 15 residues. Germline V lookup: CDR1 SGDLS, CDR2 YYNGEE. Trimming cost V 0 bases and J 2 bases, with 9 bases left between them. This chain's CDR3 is CASSVGQFPYNEQFF. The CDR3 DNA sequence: TGTGCCAGCAGCGTAGGCCAGTTTCCCTACAATGAGCAGTTCTTC. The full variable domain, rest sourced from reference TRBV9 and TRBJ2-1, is DSGVTQTPKHLITATGQRVTLRCSPRSGDLSVYWYQQSLDQGLQFLIQYYNGEERAKGNILERFSAQQFPDLHSELNLSSLELGDSALYFCASSVGQFPYNEQFFGPGTRLTVL.

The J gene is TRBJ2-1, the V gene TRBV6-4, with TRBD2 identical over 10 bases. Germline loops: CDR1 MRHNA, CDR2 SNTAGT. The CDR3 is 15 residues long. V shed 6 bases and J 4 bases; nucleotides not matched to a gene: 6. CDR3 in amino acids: CASSPGLASYNEQFF. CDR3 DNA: TGTGCCAGCAGCCCGGGACTAGCGAGTTACAATGAGCAGTTCTTC.

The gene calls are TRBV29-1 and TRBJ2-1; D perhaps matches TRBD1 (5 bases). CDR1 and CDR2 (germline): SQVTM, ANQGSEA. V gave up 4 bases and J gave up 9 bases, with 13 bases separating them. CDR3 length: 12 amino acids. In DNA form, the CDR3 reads TGCAGCGTTGTGCAGGGCTTGGGTGAGCAGTTCTTC. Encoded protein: CSVVQGLGEQFF.

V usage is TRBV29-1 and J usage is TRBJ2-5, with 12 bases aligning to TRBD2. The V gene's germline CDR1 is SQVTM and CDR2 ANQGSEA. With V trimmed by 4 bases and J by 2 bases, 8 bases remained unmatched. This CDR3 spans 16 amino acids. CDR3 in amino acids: CSVVISGTSGQETQYF. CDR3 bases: TGCAGCGTTGTCATCTCCGGGACTAGCGGGCAAGAGACCCAGTACTTC. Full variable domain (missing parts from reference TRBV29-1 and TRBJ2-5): SAVISQKPSRDICQRGTSLTIQCQVDSQVTMMFWYRQQPGQSLTLIATANQGSEATYESGFVIDKFPISRPNLTFSTLTVSNMSPEDSSIYLCSVVISGTSGQETQYFGPGTRLLVL.

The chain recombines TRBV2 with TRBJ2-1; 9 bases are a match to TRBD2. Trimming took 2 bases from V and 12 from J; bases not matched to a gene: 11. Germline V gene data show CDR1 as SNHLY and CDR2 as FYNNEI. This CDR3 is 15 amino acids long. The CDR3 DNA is TGTGCCAGCAGTGAATACTCCGCGACTAGCGGAGGGCAGTTCTTC. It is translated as CASSEYSATSGGQFF. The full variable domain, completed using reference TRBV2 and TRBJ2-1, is EPEVTQTPSHQVTQMGQEVILRCVPISNHLYFYWYRQILGQKVEFLVSFYNNEISEKSEIFDDQFSVERPDGSNFTLKIRSTKLEDSAMYFCASSEYSATSGGQFFGPGTRLTVL.

Here the CDR3 DNA reads TGTGCCAGCACCCATAGACTAGCGGGAAGTAATGAGCAGTTCTTC. This codes for CASTHRLAGSNEQFF. The V gene is TRBV6-1, the J gene TRBJ2-1; 11 nucleotides align to TRBD2. Trimming cost V 7 bases and J 7 bases; bases outside gene matches: 9. The CDR3 consists of 15 residues. Germline loops: CDR1 MNHNS, CDR2 SASEGT.

The CDR3 reads CASSQDRGRNSPLHF. CDR3 coding DNA: TGTGCCAGCAGCCAAGACAGGGGGCGAAATTCACCCCTCCACTTT. V gene TRBV4-2 combines with J gene TRBJ1-6, with TRBD1 matching 8 bases. Trimming took 0 bases from V and 7 from J; bases not matched to a gene: 2. The length of the CDR3 is 15 residues. Germline-derived CDR1 and CDR2 are LGHNA and YNFKEQ.

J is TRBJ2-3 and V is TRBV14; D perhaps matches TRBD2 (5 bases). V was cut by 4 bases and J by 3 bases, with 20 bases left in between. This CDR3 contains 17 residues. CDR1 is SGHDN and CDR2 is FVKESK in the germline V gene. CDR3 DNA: TGTGCCAGCAGCCCTACATGGATACCCCGGGGAACAGATACGCAGTATTTT. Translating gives CASSPTWIPRGTDTQYF.

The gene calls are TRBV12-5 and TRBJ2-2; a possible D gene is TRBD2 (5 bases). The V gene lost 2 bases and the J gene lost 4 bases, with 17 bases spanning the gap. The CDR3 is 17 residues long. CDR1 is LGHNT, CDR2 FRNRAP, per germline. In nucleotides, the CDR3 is TGTGCTAGTGGTTTGTCCGGGGATTTTGAAGCCACCGGGGAGCTGTTTTTT. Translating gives CASGLSGDFEATGELFF.

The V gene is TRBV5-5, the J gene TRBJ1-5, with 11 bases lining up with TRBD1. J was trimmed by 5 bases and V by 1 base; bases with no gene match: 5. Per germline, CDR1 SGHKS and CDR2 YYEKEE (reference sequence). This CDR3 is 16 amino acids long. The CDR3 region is CASSLRTGGRDQPQHF. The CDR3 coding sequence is TGTGCCAGCAGCTTGCGGACAGGGGGCAGGGATCAGCCCCAGCATTTT. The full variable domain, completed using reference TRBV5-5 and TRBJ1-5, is DAGVTQSPTHLIKTRGQQVTLRCSPISGHKSVSWYQQVLGQGPQFIFQYYEKEERGRGNFPDRFSARQFPNYSSELNVNALLLGDSALYLCASSLRTGGRDQPQHFGDGTRLSIL.

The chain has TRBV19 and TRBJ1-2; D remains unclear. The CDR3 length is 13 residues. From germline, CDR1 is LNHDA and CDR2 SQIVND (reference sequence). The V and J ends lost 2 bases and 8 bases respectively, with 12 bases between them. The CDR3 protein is CASSISGYGGYTF. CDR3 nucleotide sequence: TGTGCCAGTAGTATATCGGGGTACGGGGGCTACACCTTC.

In nucleotides, the CDR3 is TGTGCCAGCACTAGCGGTCCCTACAATGAGCAGTTCTTC. This sequence encodes CASTSGPYNEQFF. The genes are TRBV6-1 and TRBJ2-1; 7 bases map to TRBD2. The germline V gene encodes CDR1 MNHNS and CDR2 SASEGT. The CDR3 has 13 amino acids. V lost 7 bases and J lost 2; bases outside the gene matches: 2.

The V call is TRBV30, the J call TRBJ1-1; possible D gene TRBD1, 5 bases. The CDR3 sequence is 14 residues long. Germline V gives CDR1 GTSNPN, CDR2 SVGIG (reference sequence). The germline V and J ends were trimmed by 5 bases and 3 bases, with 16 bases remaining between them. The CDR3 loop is CAWSRTSRDTEAFF. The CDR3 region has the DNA TGTGCCTGGTCCCGGACAAGTCGGGACACTGAAGCTTTCTTT. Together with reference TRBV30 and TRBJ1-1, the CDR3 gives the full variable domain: SQTIHQWPATLVQPVGSPLSLECTVEGTSNPNLYWYRQAAGRGLQLLFYSVGIGQISSEVPQNLSASRPQDRQFILSSKKLLLSDSGFYLCAWSRTSRDTEAFFGQGTRLTVV.

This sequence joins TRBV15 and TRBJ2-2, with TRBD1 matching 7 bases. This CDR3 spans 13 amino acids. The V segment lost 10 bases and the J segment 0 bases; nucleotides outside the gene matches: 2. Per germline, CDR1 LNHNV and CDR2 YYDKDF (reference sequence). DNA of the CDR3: TGTGCCATTCAGGGGGCGAACACCGGGGAGCTGTTTTTT. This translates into CAIQGANTGELFF.

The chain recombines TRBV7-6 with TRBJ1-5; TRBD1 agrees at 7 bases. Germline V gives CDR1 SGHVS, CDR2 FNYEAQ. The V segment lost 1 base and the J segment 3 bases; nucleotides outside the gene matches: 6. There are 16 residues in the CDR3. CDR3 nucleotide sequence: TGTGCCAGCAGCTTAGAGGCAGGGGGACTCAATCAGCCCCAGCATTTT. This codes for CASSLEAGGLNQPQHF. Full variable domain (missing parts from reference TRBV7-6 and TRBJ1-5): GAGVSQSPRYKVTKRGQDVALRCDPISGHVSLYWYRQALGQGPEFLTYFNYEAQQDKSGLPNDRFSAERPEGSISTLTIQRTEQRDSAMYRCASSLEAGGLNQPQHFGDGTRLSIL.

The CDR3 DNA reads as TGTGCCAGCAGCTCCGGGACTAGCGGGAAAGGGGATACGCAGTATTTT. It encodes CASSSGTSGKGDTQYF. The chain couples TRBV5-5 to TRBJ2-3; 13 bases fit TRBD2. The CDR3 loop spans 16 amino acids. Germline-derived CDR1 and CDR2 are SGHKS and YYEKEE (reference sequence). V gave up 3 bases and J gave up 6 bases; unmatched junction bases: 7.